This TCR beta chain comes out of a study of T cell responses to AZD1222 COVID-19 vaccine. Study observations and caveats: Clonal diversity was possibly underestimated, and the donors were mostly white British, with more females. Of the AZD1222 recipients, only 5 or 6 were seropositive at baseline.

Germline values: CDR1 SGHTA, CDR2 FQGNSA. V was clipped by 0 bases and J by 3 bases, with 12 bases between them. This CDR3 is built from 15 residues. The assay was immunoSEQ multiplex PCR, and TCRdb's table has in-frame clones only and misses some. Of around 110,000 clones in the sample, 85% to 95% are singletons; the top ten hold 2.5% to 3.5%. About this clone itself: Its matching antigen is unknown.

This sequence originates from an adult in good health. This chain connects TRBV7-2 to TRBJ2-7; no firm D call. The source was peripheral blood, collected on day 0 of AZD1222 vaccination. Written as DNA, the CDR3 is TGTGCCAGCAGCTTAGCTTCACAAGCCAACTACGAGCAGTACTTC. Translating it yields CASSLASQANYEQYF.